This T cell receptor beta chain was sequenced for a study of cytomegalovirus exposure and HLA in healthy donors. General study findings and limits: Presence/absence results assume similar sequencing depth per donor, which may not hold.

In regard to this clone: The antigen is unknown.

The primer mix had 60 Vbeta and 13 Jbeta primers. Measured with immunoSEQ multiplex PCR; TCRdb has only the in-frame clones, and not every one. There are 150,000 to 200,000 clones in the sample; 70% to 80% occur only once, and 9% to 10% lies in the top ten. This CDR3 is 14 amino acids long. V was clipped by 4 bases and J by 6 bases, with 16 bases between them. The germline V gene encodes CDR1 SGHTA and CDR2 FQGNSA. The sample consisted of PBMCs. This clonotype was obtained from a man aged 18 to 29 in good health and CMV-seropositive. The V gene is TRBV7-2, the J gene TRBJ2-7, with a tentative D call TRBD2 (5 bases). CDR3 nucleotides: TGTGCCAGCAGCTCCCTCAAAATCGGGATCGAGCAGTACTTC. As protein: CASSSLKIGIEQYF.